Presented here are 25 T cell receptor beta chains from one specimen sequenced in a study of beta chain features in type 1 diabetes. The sequenced template was cDNA made from the entire isolated RNA. The table came from immunoSEQ multiplex PCR; TCRdb's copy has only in-frame clones and leaves some out. This sample has around 260,000 clones, with around 21% found just once. Their antigens remain unidentified. Regarding the study as a whole: Within each of all four CD4+ subsets, Type 1 diabetes patients had TCRB CDR3s that were moderately but significantly shorter.

Sequenced material: naive CD4+ T cells from blood. The receptors originated from a woman in her thirties or forties with type 1 diabetes.

This clone has only a few counts. The chain uses TRBV4-1 and TRBJ2-5, with a possible D match to TRBD2 (7 bases). Trimming removed 1 base at V and 7 bases at J, with 13 bases between. The CDR3 runs to 14 residues. Per the germline V gene, CDR1 is MGHRA and CDR2 is YSYEKL. The CDR3: CASSQGGGEGTQYF. For the CDR3, the DNA is TGCGCCAGCAGCCAAGGGGGGGGCGAAGGGACCCAGTACTTC.

To note about this clone: Additional DNA sequences in this sample encode the identical CDR3. This chain links TRBV9 with TRBJ1-3; D is possibly TRBD1 (6 bases). From germline, CDR1 is SGDLS and CDR2 YYNGEE. This CDR3 has 14 amino acids. The V end was cut by 0 bases, the J end by 2 bases, with 6 bases between. This chain's CDR3 is CASSVGTAGNTIYF. CDR3 DNA sequence: TGTGCCAGCAGCGTAGGGACAGCTGGAAACACCATATATTTT.

The CDR3 is CASSIVVLAGAEQYF. The CDR3 DNA follows: TGTGCCAGTAGTATAGTGGTCCTAGCGGGAGCCGAGCAGTACTTC. V is TRBV19 and J is TRBJ2-7; 10 bases line up with TRBD2. CDR1 and CDR2 from the germline V gene are LNHDA and SQIVND (reference sequence). Trimming at V came to 1 base and at J to 6 bases, leaving 6 bases not matched to a gene. This CDR3 is 15 amino acids long.

This clone was counted a few times. This chain links TRBV19 with TRBJ2-5; 7 nucleotides agree with TRBD2. Germline V gives CDR1 LNHDA, CDR2 SQIVND (reference sequence). This CDR3 has 14 residues. The V gene end was trimmed by 10 bases and the J gene end by 1 base; junction bases not matched to a gene: 9. The CDR3 sequence is CATSRGRVQETQYF. The CDR3 DNA follows: TGTGCCACTTCGCGAGGGAGGGTCCAAGAGACCCAGTACTTC.

This clone appeared a few times. The chain couples TRBV4-2 to TRBJ1-2, with D tentatively TRBD1 (5 bases). V lost 4 bases, J lost 4 bases, and 22 bases lay in between. Per the germline V gene, CDR1 is LGHNA and CDR2 is YNFKEQ. The CDR3 is 17 residues long. CDR3 coding DNA: TGTGCCAGCAGCCCAAGCAGAGGGGCGGGAAATGGCTATGGCTACACCTTC. Translated, it gives CASSPSRGAGNGYGYTF.

V and J are TRBV7-2 and TRBJ2-7; 10 nucleotides line up with TRBD1. Germline CDR1 is SGHTA and CDR2 is FQGNSA. This CDR3 comprises 16 residues. V lost 4 bases and J lost 5; bases outside the gene matches: 11. The CDR3 DNA reads TGTGCCAGCAGCTCCAGATGGACAGGGGGTGGTCACGAGCAGTACTTC. This codes for CASSSRWTGGGHEQYF.

The rearrangement uses TRBV4-1 and TRBJ1-6; the match to TRBD1 covers 8 bases. The V segment lost 0 bases and the J segment 8 bases; nucleotides outside the gene matches: 9. CDR1 and CDR2 (germline): MGHRA, YSYEKL. This CDR3 comprises 17 residues. The CDR3 DNA reads TGCGCCAGCAGCCAAGACCCCTCGACAGGGGCTTATTCACCCCTCCACTTT. Translating gives CASSQDPSTGAYSPLHF.

This clone was seen a handful of times. The V and J genes are TRBV6-5 and TRBJ2-3, with D perhaps matching TRBD1 (6 bases). Germline V gene sequence: CDR1 MNHEY, CDR2 SVGAGI. This CDR3 region has 15 residues. Between the trimmed V and J ends, which lost 5 bases and 0 bases, there was a span of 12 bases. CDR3 in DNA: TGTGCCAGCAGTCGACAGGCCACCAGCACAGATACGCAGTATTTT. It is translated as CASSRQATSTDTQYF.

There are a few counts of this clone. The CDR3, as DNA: TGTGCCACCAGCAGAGCGCCGACAGGTAACACAGATACGCAGTATTTT. Translation: CATSRAPTGNTDTQYF. The chain uses TRBV15 and TRBJ2-3, with D maybe TRBD1 (6 bases). CDR1 and CDR2 (germline): LNHNV, YYDKDF (reference sequence). CDR3 size: 16 residues. V was pared by 1 base and J by 2 bases, with 13 bases between.

The V gene is TRBV6-6, the J gene TRBJ1-6, with D unclear. From germline, CDR1 is MNHNY and CDR2 SVGAGI (reference sequence). The CDR3 covers 13 residues. V was cut by 4 bases and J by 8 bases, with 9 bases left in between. The CDR3 reads CASSSPLDSPLHF. The CDR3 DNA sequence: TGTGCCAGCAGTTCTCCTCTTGATTCACCCCTCCACTTT.

This clone showed up just a few times. The chain combines TRBV29-1 with TRBJ2-7, with 7 positions matching TRBD1. V gave up 5 bases and J gave up 3 bases; unmatched junction bases: 4. This CDR3 region has 12 residues. Germline lookup yields CDR1 SQVTM and CDR2 ANQGSEA. The DNA for the CDR3 is TGCAGCGTTAACAGGGGAAACTACGAGCAGTACTTC. It specifies CSVNRGNYEQYF.

V is TRBV9 and J is TRBJ1-4, with D possibly being TRBD1 (5 bases). The CDR3 consists of 15 residues. Germline V gene lookup returns CDR1 SGDLS and CDR2 YYNGEE. Between the trimmed V and J ends, which lost 3 bases and 6 bases, there was a span of 15 bases. CDR3 in amino acids: CASSGRTPGHEKLFF. As DNA, the CDR3 is TGTGCCAGCAGCGGCAGGACACCTGGGCATGAAAAACTGTTTTTT.

This clone was found a few times. The V and J genes are TRBV7-2 and TRBJ1-5; TRBD1 is a possible D gene (6 bases). The CDR3 is made up of 15 amino acids. Trimming stripped 5 bases from V and 0 bases from J, with 11 bases between. The germline V gene has CDR1 SGHTA and CDR2 FQGNSA. For the CDR3, the DNA is TGTGCCAGCAGCCCCGGGACACATAGCAATCAGCCCCAGCATTTT. This sequence encodes CASSPGTHSNQPQHF.

J is TRBJ1-1 and V is TRBV7-2, with 10 bases fitting TRBD1. The germline V gene encodes CDR1 SGHTA and CDR2 FQGNSA. This CDR3 is 15 amino acids long. The ends lost 5 bases at V and 4 bases at J; junction bases unmatched: 7. DNA for the CDR3: TGTGCCAGCAGCCTCGCACGGGACAGGGGCACTGAAGCTTTCTTT. Translated, it gives CASSLARDRGTEAFF.

This clone appeared a few times. The V and J genes are TRBV4-3 and TRBJ1-5, with 9 nucleotides matching TRBD1. There are 15 residues in the CDR3. The V and J ends lost 4 bases and 5 bases, in that order; junction bases with no gene match: 6. Germline V gene data show CDR1 as LGHNA and CDR2 as YSLEER. The CDR3 DNA sequence: TGCGCCAGCAGCCTTCGGACAGGGGTCGATCAGCCCCAGCATTTT. Protein: CASSLRTGVDQPQHF.

This clone showed up just a few times. This chain uses TRBV5-4 with TRBJ2-6; perhaps TRBD2 as D (5 bases). CDR3 length: 14 residues. V gave up 5 bases and J gave up 0 bases, with 6 bases separating them. Germline CDR1 reads SGHNT; CDR2 reads YYREEE (reference sequence). CDR3 amino acids: CASRRVSGANVLTF. The CDR3 nucleotides are TGTGCCAGCAGGAGGGTCTCTGGGGCCAACGTCCTGACTTTC.

This clone was detected a few times. This sequence joins TRBV7-9 and TRBJ1-2; TRBD1 might be the D (6 bases). V was shortened by 4 bases and J by 2 bases, with 14 bases between the two germline ends. Germline CDR1 and CDR2: SEHNR and FQNEAQ (reference sequence). CDR3 size: 15 residues. The DNA of the CDR3 is TGTGCCAGCAGCTCCCTCGTCGGACAGAACTATGGCTACACCTTC. Its protein is CASSSLVGQNYGYTF.

V and J are TRBV2 and TRBJ2-1; weak D call: TRBD1 (6 bases). Trimming took 7 bases from V and 0 from J, leaving 10 bases between them. This CDR3 has 14 amino acids. Germline assignment: CDR1 SNHLY and CDR2 FYNNEI. The CDR3 region has the DNA TGTGCCAGCACCTTGACAGGCTCCTACAATGAGCAGTTCTTC. Its translation: CASTLTGSYNEQFF.

The chain recombines TRBV7-8 with TRBJ2-7; TRBD2 might be the D (5 bases). The germline V gene has CDR1 SGHVS and CDR2 FQNEAQ. This CDR3 spans 14 amino acids. The V end lost 1 base, the J end lost 2 bases, and 9 bases lay between the germline ends. The CDR3 loop reads CASSLVRGTYEQYF. The CDR3 DNA is TGTGCCAGCAGCTTAGTCCGGGGTACCTACGAGCAGTACTTC.

This clone was seen just once. The chain combines TRBV9 with TRBJ2-3; 7 nucleotides match TRBD2. This CDR3 has 16 amino acids. The V gene's germline CDR1 is SGDLS and CDR2 YYNGEE. V trimming: 0 bases; J trimming: 3 bases; junction bases outside the gene matches: 7. The DNA of the CDR3 is TGTGCCAGCAGCGTAGTTTCGGCGGGAGTGACAGATACGCAGTATTTT. Translated, it gives CASSVVSAGVTDTQYF.

This clone was seen more than once but under ten times. This rearrangement joins TRBV29-1 to TRBJ1-4; a weak D match, TRBD1 (5 bases). The V end was cut by 4 bases, the J end by 0 bases, with 9 bases between. This CDR3 is 14 amino acids long. Germline CDR1 reads SQVTM; CDR2 reads ANQGSEA. The DNA of the CDR3 is TGCAGCGTTGGACTGGACACAACTAATGAAAAACTGTTTTTT. Protein: CSVGLDTTNEKLFF.

The chain has TRBV7-3 and TRBJ2-7, with a possible D match to TRBD1 (6 bases). CDR3 length: 15 residues. CDR1 SGHTA and CDR2 FQGTGA come from the germline V gene. V shed 2 bases and J shed 5 bases, with 16 bases lying between them. CDR3 in DNA: TGTGCCAGCAGCTTAGGACTCAAGGGGGTCAACGAGCAGTACTTC. Its protein is CASSLGLKGVNEQYF.

The chain uses TRBV30 and TRBJ2-5; 7 bases line up with TRBD2. The V segment lost 2 bases and the J segment 4 bases; nucleotides outside the gene matches: 4. CDR3 length: 13 amino acids. Looked up from germline, CDR1 is GTSNPN and CDR2 is SVGIG (reference sequence). CDR3 amino acids: CAWSFGGGETQYF. DNA for the CDR3: TGTGCCTGGAGTTTCGGCGGGGGAGAGACCCAGTACTTC.

This clone was recorded a few times. The chain uses TRBV2 and TRBJ2-1; TRBD1 is a possible D gene (5 bases). The CDR3 sequence is 14 residues long. Per the germline V gene, CDR1 is SNHLY and CDR2 is FYNNEI. Trimming took 7 bases from V and 0 from J, leaving 10 bases between them. The CDR3 reads CASKGQGSYNEQFF. CDR3 nucleotides: TGTGCCAGCAAGGGGCAGGGCTCCTACAATGAGCAGTTCTTC.

In this sample, this clone turned up a few times. This chain connects TRBV7-9 to TRBJ1-1; D is ambiguous. V gave up 3 bases and J gave up 6 bases, with 11 bases separating them. CDR3 size: 13 residues. Germline loops: CDR1 SEHNR, CDR2 FQNEAQ (reference sequence). This chain's CDR3 is CASSFEDVAEAFF. The DNA for the CDR3 is TGTGCCAGCAGCTTCGAGGATGTCGCTGAAGCTTTCTTT. The whole variable domain, filled in from reference TRBV7-9 and TRBJ1-1, reads DTGVSQNPRHKITKRGQNVTFRCDPISEHNRLYWYRQTLGQGPEFLTYFQNEAQLEKSRLLSDRFSAERPKGSFSTLEIQRTEQGDSAMYLCASSFEDVAEAFFGQGTRLTVV.